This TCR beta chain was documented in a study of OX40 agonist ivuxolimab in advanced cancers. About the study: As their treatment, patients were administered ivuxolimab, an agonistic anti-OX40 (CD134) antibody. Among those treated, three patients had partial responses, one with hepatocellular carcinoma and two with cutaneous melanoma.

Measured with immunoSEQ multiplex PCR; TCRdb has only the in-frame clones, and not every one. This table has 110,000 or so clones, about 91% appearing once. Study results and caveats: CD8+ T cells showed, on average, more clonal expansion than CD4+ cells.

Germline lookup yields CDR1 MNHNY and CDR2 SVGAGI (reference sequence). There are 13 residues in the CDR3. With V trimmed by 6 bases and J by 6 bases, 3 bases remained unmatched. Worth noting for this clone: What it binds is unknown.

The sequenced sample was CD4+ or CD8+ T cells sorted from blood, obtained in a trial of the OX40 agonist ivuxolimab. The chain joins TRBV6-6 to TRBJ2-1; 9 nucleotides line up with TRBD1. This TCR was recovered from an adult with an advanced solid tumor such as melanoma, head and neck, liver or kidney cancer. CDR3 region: CASSRQGGNEQFF. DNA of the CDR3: TGTGCCAGCAGCAGACAGGGGGGCAATGAGCAGTTCTTC.